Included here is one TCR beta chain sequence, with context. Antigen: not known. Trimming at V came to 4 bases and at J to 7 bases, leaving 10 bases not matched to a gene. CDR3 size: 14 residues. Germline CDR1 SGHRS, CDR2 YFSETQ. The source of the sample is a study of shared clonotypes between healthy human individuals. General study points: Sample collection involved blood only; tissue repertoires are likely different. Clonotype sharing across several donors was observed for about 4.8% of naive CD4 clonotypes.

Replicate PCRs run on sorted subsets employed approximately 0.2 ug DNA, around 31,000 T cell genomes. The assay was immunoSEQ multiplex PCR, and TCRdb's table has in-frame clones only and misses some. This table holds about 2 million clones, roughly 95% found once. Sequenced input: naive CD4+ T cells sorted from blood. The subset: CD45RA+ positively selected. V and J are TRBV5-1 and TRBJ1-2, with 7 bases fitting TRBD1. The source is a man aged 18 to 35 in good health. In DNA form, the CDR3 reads TGCGCCAGCAGCGTCACAGGGGATTCCTCTGGCTACACCTTC. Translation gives CASSVTGDSSGYTF. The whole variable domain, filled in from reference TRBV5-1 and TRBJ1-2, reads KAGVTQTPRYLIKTRGQQVTLSCSPISGHRSVSWYQQTPGQGLQFLFEYFSETQRNKGNFPGRFSGRQFSNSRSEMNVSTLELGDSALYLCASSVTGDSSGYTFGSGTRLTVV.